This is a list of T cell receptor beta chains from one sample in a study of shared clonotypes between healthy human individuals. Here immunoSEQ multiplex PCR was the method, and the copy in TCRdb shows in-frame clones only, minus some. Of millions of clones listed, over 85% are singletons. The sequenced sample was naive CD4+ T cells sorted from blood. All receptors come from a young man in good health. CDR3s include the opening cysteine and the closing phenylalanine or tryptophan.

J gene	V gene	CDR3 protein
TRBJ2-7	TRBV11-1	CASSLQGGSYEQYF
TRBJ1-4	TRBV10-3	CAISESTVNEKLFF
TRBJ1-6	TRBV21-1	CASSKDRGTYNSPLHF
TRBJ2-3	TRBV6-1	CASSDFTSGTRTDTQYF
TRBJ2-6	TRBV27	CASSSGFTSLSGANVLTF
TRBJ2-6	TRBV18	CASSPPGANVLTF
TRBJ1-2	TRBV5-1	CASSLGTGKDGYTF
TRBJ2-5	TRBV2	CASSEVVTRETQYF
TRBJ2-1	TRBV28	CASSFGLAGGNEQFF
TRBJ2-3	TRBV5-6	CASSFGVRGTDTQYF
TRBJ2-5	TRBV5-4	CASSSRFSGGPQETQYF
TRBJ1-1	TRBV25-1	CASSELDRDVTEAFF
TRBJ2-1	TRBV9	CASSRRTGSSYNEQFF